A selection of T cell receptor beta chains follows, all from one sample in a study of shared clonotypes between healthy human individuals. TCRdb keeps only in-frame clones here, not all; method: immunoSEQ multiplex PCR. Of some 1.4 million clones listed, more than 95% are singletons. The sequenced sample was naive CD4+ T cells sorted from blood. These receptors were collected from a young man in good health. CDR3s include the opening cysteine and the closing phenylalanine or tryptophan. D genes are given only for firm matches. Some rows mark clone size as missing; the rest say once, few, many or name a class of expanded clone.

V: TRBV5-6; length: 15; size: -; D: -; J: TRBJ2-7; DNA: TGTGCCAGCAGCTTGGAGCTGTCACCGATCCACGAGCAGTACTTC; CDR3: CASSLELSPIHEQYF
V: TRBV9; length: 14; size: -; D: -; J: TRBJ2-7; DNA: TGTGCCAGCAGCGTAGTAGCGGACTCCTACGAGCAGTACTTC; CDR3: CASSVVADSYEQYF
V: TRBV28; length: 18; size: once; D: TRBD2; J: TRBJ2-7; DNA: TGTGCCAGCAGTCCCAGAGACCTTACTAGCGGGAGAAGGTACGAGCAGTACTTC; CDR3: CASSPRDLTSGRRYEQYF
V: TRBV28; length: 13; size: -; D: TRBD2; J: TRBJ2-1; DNA: TGTGCCACTTCTAGCGGGAGTCAGTATGAGCAGTTCTTC; CDR3: CATSSGSQYEQFF
V: TRBV30; length: 15; size: -; D: -; J: TRBJ1-4; DNA: TGTGCCTGGGGGGCCCAGGGTTCGGTTAATGAAAAACTGTTTTTT; CDR3: CAWGAQGSVNEKLFF
V: TRBV18; length: 15; size: -; D: -; J: TRBJ1-1; DNA: TGTGCCAGCTCACCAGTTACGGCAGCTAACACTGAAGCTTTCTTT; CDR3: CASSPVTAANTEAFF
V: TRBV4-3; length: 14; size: -; D: -; J: TRBJ1-1; DNA: TGCGCCAGCAGCCAAGAGGGGACGAACACTGAAGCTTTCTTT; CDR3: CASSQEGTNTEAFF
V: TRBV5-1; length: 15; size: -; D: -; J: TRBJ2-7; DNA: TGCGCCAGCAGCGCACAAGGGGGTTACCCCTACGAGCAGTACTTC; CDR3: CASSAQGGYPYEQYF
V: TRBV7-2; length: 16; size: -; D: -; J: TRBJ2-2; DNA: TGTGCCAGCAGCTTAAGGAACAGGGCTAACACCGGGGAGCTGTTTTTT; CDR3: CASSLRNRANTGELFF
V: TRBV18; length: 15; size: -; D: -; J: TRBJ2-6; DNA: TGTGCCAGCTCACCAACCCGGGTTGGGGCCAACGTCCTGACTTTC; CDR3: CASSPTRVGANVLTF
V: TRBV19; length: 12; size: -; D: -; J: TRBJ1-1; DNA: TGTGCCAGTAGTATTACAGGGTTTGAAGCTTTCTTT; CDR3: CASSITGFEAFF
V: TRBV11-2; length: 14; size: -; D: TRBD1; J: TRBJ2-7; DNA: TGTGCCAGCAACAACAGGGGGAATATGGGCGAGCAGTACTTC; CDR3: CASNNRGNMGEQYF
V: TRBV14; length: 15; size: -; D: -; J: TRBJ2-7; DNA: TGTGCCAGCAGCTCCGGACCAGCTAGATCCTACGAGCAGTACTTC; CDR3: CASSSGPARSYEQYF
V: TRBV25-1; length: 14; size: once; D: -; J: TRBJ2-3; DNA: TGTGCCAGCAGTGAGAGGTTGACGGGGGATACGCAGTATTTT; CDR3: CASSERLTGDTQYF
V: TRBV6-1; length: 13; size: -; D: -; J: TRBJ1-1; DNA: TGTGCCAGCAGTGTTTGGAGTAAGGGTGAAGCTTTCTTT; CDR3: CASSVWSKGEAFF
V: TRBV5-4; length: 14; size: -; D: -; J: TRBJ1-2; DNA: TGTGCCAGCAGCACCGCGTACAGCGAATATGGCTACACCTTC; CDR3: CASSTAYSEYGYTF
V: TRBV5-1; length: 16; size: -; D: -; J: TRBJ2-5; DNA: TGCGCCAGCAGCGGGACCCCCGGGGCTGCCCGTGAGACCCAGTACTTC; CDR3: CASSGTPGAARETQYF